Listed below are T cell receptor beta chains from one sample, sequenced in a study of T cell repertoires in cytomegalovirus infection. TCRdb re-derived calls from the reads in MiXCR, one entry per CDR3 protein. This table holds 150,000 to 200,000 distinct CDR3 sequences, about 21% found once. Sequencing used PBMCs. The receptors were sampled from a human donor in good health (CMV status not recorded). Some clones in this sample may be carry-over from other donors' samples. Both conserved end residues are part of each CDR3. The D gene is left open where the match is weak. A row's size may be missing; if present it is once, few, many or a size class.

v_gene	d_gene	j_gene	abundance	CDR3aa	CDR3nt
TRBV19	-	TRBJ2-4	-	CASSSGYIQYF	TGTGCCAGTAGTTCAGGGTACATTCAGTACTTC
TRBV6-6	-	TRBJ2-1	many	CASSPLLGGTSYNEQFF	TGTGCCAGCAGTCCCTTGCTAGGGGGGACCTCCTACAATGAGCAGTTCTTC
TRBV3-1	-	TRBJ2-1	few	CASSLGLLSYNEQFF	TGTGCCAGCAGCCTGGGACTTCTCTCCTACAATGAGCAGTTCTTC
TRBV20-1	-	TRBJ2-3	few	CSARDLELAVRGDTQYF	TGCAGTGCTAGAGATCTAGAGCTAGCTGTTCGCGGAGATACGCAGTATTTT
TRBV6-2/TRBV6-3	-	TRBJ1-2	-	CASSYTVRGRTGYTF	TGTGCCAGCAGTTACACCGTCCGAGGCCGGACCGGCTACACCTTC
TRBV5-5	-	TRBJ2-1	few	CASSFFGSYNEQFF	TGTGCCAGCAGCTTTTTCGGGAGTTACAATGAGCAGTTCTTC
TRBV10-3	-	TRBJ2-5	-	CAIRDTGGETQYF	TGTGCCATCAGGGACACAGGAGGAGAGACCCAGTACTTC
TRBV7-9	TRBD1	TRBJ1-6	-	CASSFPTGDSPLHF	TGTGCCAGCAGCTTTCCCACAGGGGATTCACCCCTCCACTTT
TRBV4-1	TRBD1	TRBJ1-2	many	CASSQTHSRQGDGYTF	TGCGCCAGCAGCCAAACCCACTCAAGACAGGGTGATGGCTACACCTTC
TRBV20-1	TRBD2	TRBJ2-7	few	CSASGASSGRIVEQYF	TGCAGTGCTAGCGGGGCCTCTAGCGGGAGAATAGTCGAGCAGTACTTC
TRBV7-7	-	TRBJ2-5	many	CASSSQNGRQETQYF	TGTGCTAGCAGCTCCCAAAACGGGCGACAAGAGACCCAGTACTTC
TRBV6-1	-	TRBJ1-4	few	CASNHRSLNEKLFF	TGTGCCAGCAATCACAGGAGTTTAAATGAAAAACTGTTTTTT
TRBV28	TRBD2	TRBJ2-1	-	CASNSGREQFF	TGTGCCAGCAATAGCGGGAGGGAGCAGTTCTTC
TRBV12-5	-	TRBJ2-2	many	CASGRENTGELFF	TGTGCTAGTGGCCGAGAGAACACCGGGGAGCTGTTTTTT
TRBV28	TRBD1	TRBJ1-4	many	CASRATGGTEKLFF	TGTGCCAGCAGGGCTACAGGGGGGACTGAAAAACTGTTTTTT
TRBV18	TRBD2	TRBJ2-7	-	CASSPGTDEIGLASRSEQYF	TGTGCCAGCTCACCAGGGACCGACGAGATAGGACTAGCCTCACGCTCCGAGCAGTACTTC
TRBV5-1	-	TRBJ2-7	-	CASSVSDPGLEQYF	TGCGCCAGCAGCGTTAGCGACCCGGGCCTCGAGCAGTACTTC
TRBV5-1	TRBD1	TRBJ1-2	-	CASSAATGLNYGYTF	TGCGCCAGCAGCGCTGCGACAGGGCTTAACTATGGCTACACCTTC
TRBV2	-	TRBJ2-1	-	CASKDPWGDEQFF	TGTGCCAGCAAGGACCCCTGGGGCGATGAGCAGTTCTTC
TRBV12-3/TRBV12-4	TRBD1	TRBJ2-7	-	CASSSGTGGSYEQYF	TGTGCCAGCAGCTCCGGGACAGGGGGGTCCTACGAGCAGTACTTC
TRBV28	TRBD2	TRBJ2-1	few	CASNLSPREVIAGANEQFF	TGTGCCAGCAACCTCTCCCCCAGGGAGGTGATAGCGGGAGCCAATGAGCAGTTCTTC
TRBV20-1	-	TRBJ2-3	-	CSARASASLTDTQYF	TGCAGTGCTAGAGCTAGCGCCAGCCTCACAGATACGCAGTATTTT
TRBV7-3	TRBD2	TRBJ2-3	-	CASSLGAGVADTQYF	TGTGCCAGCAGCCTAGGGGCGGGGGTGGCAGATACGCAGTATTTT
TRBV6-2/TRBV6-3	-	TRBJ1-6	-	CASSQRSYNSPLHF	TGTGCCAGCAGCCAAAGGAGTTATAATTCACCCCTCCACTTT
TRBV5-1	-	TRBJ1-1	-	CASSFWNSGVQNTEAFF	TGCGCCAGCAGCTTTTGGAATTCGGGGGTACAGAACACTGAAGCTTTCTTT
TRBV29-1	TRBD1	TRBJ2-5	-	CSVEDPGTGNNF	TGCAGCGTTGAAGATCCCGGGACAGGGAACAACTTC